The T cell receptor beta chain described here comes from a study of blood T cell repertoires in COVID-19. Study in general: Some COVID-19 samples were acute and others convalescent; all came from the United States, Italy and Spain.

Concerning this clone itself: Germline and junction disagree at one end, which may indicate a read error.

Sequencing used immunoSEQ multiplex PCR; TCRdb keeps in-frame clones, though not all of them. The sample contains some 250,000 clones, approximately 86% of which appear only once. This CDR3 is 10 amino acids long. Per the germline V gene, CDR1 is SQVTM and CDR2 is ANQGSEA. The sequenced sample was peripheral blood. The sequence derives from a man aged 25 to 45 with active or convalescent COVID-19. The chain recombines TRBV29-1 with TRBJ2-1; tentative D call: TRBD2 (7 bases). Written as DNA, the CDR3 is TGTGGGGGGGCATACAATGAGCAGTTCTTC. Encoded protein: CGGAYNEQFF.